This passage covers 20 T cell receptor beta chains from one sample sequenced in a study of IL-32 and malignant T cell survival in cutaneous lymphoma. The blood samples were from patients with Sezary syndrome, a leukemic cutaneous T cell lymphoma. Using immunoSEQ multiplex PCR, the repertoire was profiled, and TCRdb retains in-frame clones only, with some absent. The sample holds around 2,300 clones, 82% seen once. The source material was blood, sampled on day 0. All receptors derive from a human donor with cutaneous T cell lymphoma.

The chain carries TRBV2 and TRBJ2-5; weak D call: TRBD2 (5 bases). This CDR3 contains 15 residues. The germline gives CDR1 SNHLY, CDR2 FYNNEI. Trimming pared 6 bases from V and 2 bases from J, leaving 16 bases between. CDR3 coding DNA: TGTGCCAGCAGCTCAGAGAAGGCGGGTCAAGAGACCCAGTACTTC. The encoded protein is CASSSEKAGQETQYF.

The genes are TRBV27 and TRBJ1-4; D possibly corresponds to TRBD1 (6 bases). Looked up from germline, CDR1 is MNHEY and CDR2 is SMNVEV (reference sequence). Between the trimmed V and J ends, which lost 5 bases and 4 bases, there was a span of 14 bases. CDR3 length: 15 residues. The CDR3 DNA reads TGTGCCAGCAGTGACCAGGGGTTTAGTAATGAAAAACTGTTTTTT. It codes for CASSDQGFSNEKLFF.

This chain joins TRBV7-4 and TRBJ2-7, with D possibly matching TRBD2 (6 bases). The germline V and J ends were trimmed by 4 bases and 2 bases, with 15 bases remaining between them. The CDR3 covers 15 residues. Germline CDR1 reads SGHVT; CDR2 reads SQSDAQ. The CDR3 sequence: CASSSREVGAYEQYF. DNA for the CDR3: TGTGCCAGCAGCTCAAGGGAGGTAGGGGCCTACGAGCAGTACTTC.

This clone has more than one count but fewer than ten. The sample holds other DNA sequences that translate to the same CDR3. CDR3 nucleotides: TGTGCCAGCAGCCCTCTAGCGGGGGGCGCCACAGATACGCAGTATTTT. Translating it yields CASSPLAGGATDTQYF. The chain recombines TRBV5-4 with TRBJ2-3; 11 bases map to TRBD2. The trim removed 4 bases at V and 2 bases at J, leaving 6 bases unmatched. Germline V gene data show CDR1 as SGHNT and CDR2 as YYREEE (reference sequence). The CDR3 has 16 amino acids.

The rearrangement uses TRBV27 and TRBJ1-1, with 7 bases identical to TRBD1. Germline-derived CDR1 and CDR2 are MNHEY and SMNVEV (reference sequence). The CDR3 totals 14 residues. V lost 5 bases, J lost 7 bases, and 10 bases stayed unmatched. This CDR3 is CASSETQGPLEAFF. The CDR3 DNA reads TGTGCCAGCAGTGAAACACAGGGGCCGCTTGAAGCTTTCTTT.

This chain links TRBV7-9 with TRBJ2-3; D remains ambiguous. The ends were cut back, 0 bases at V and 2 bases at J, with 15 bases in the middle. The CDR3 is 17 amino acids. Per germline, CDR1 SEHNR and CDR2 FQNEAQ (reference sequence). The CDR3 loop reads CASSLADVGMDTDTQYF. The CDR3 region has the DNA TGTGCCAGCAGCTTAGCGGATGTTGGGATGGACACAGATACGCAGTATTTT.

This chain connects TRBV2 to TRBJ2-1; no definite D call. Trimming removed 3 bases from V and 5 bases from J, with 14 bases in between. The CDR3 has 15 amino acids. Germline-derived CDR1 and CDR2 are SNHLY and FYNNEI. CDR3 region: CASSDSSAPHNEQFF. In nucleotides, the CDR3 is TGTGCCAGCAGTGATTCCTCAGCGCCTCACAATGAGCAGTTCTTC.

J is TRBJ2-3 and V is TRBV4-1, with 7 bases that match TRBD2. CDR1 MGHRA and CDR2 YSYEKL come from the germline V gene. The CDR3 spans 19 residues. V trimming: 4 bases; J trimming: 4 bases; junction bases outside the gene matches: 20. The CDR3 sequence is CASSRTLHGGPREADTQYF. CDR3 coding DNA: TGCGCCAGCAGCCGGACCCTTCACGGTGGTCCACGGGAGGCAGATACGCAGTATTTT.

The chain is built from TRBV5-4 and TRBJ2-7; the match to TRBD1 covers 9 bases. The CDR3 contains 16 residues. The ends lost 0 bases at V and 1 base at J; junction bases unmatched: 5. Germline CDR1 is SGHNT and CDR2 is YYREEE (reference sequence). The CDR3 nucleotides read TGTGCCAGCAGCTTGGGCCCGGGACAGGGTTCCTACGAGCAGTACTTC. Translation: CASSLGPGQGSYEQYF.

This rearrangement joins TRBV5-1 to TRBJ2-7; TRBD1 aligns across 8 bases. There are 14 residues in the CDR3. After removal of 1 base from V and 5 bases from J, the junction contained 5 bases not matched to a gene. Per germline, CDR1 SGHRS and CDR2 YFSETQ. CDR3 nucleotide sequence: TGCGCCAGCAGCTTGCGGACAGGGAAACACGAGCAGTACTTC. Translated, it gives CASSLRTGKHEQYF.

The J gene is TRBJ1-2, the V gene TRBV6-5; no clear D. From germline, CDR1 is MNHEY and CDR2 SVGAGI. Between the trimmed V and J ends, which lost 2 bases and 5 bases, there was a span of 12 bases. The CDR3 consists of 14 residues. As DNA, the CDR3 is TGTGCCAGCAGTTACGGCTTAGGCGGATATGGCTACACCTTC. Its protein product is CASSYGLGGYGYTF.

This clone was picked up a small number of times. V is TRBV7-2 and J is TRBJ2-1; no definite D call. This CDR3 spans 16 amino acids. Trimming left V 2 bases short and J 8 bases short, with 19 bases between. CDR1 is SGHTA, CDR2 FQGNSA, per germline. CDR3 nucleotide sequence: TGTGCCAGCAGCTTAATAGGAGTAGGAATGTCCGATGAGCAGTTCTTC. Translating it yields CASSLIGVGMSDEQFF.

The chain carries TRBV19 and TRBJ2-5; D remains unclear. Germline-derived CDR1 and CDR2 are LNHDA and SQIVND (reference sequence). Trimming removed 5 bases at V and 7 bases at J, with 14 bases between. CDR3 length: 13 amino acids. The CDR3 coding sequence is TGTGCCAGTAGTGTGGGCTCCAAGGGGACCCAGTACTTC. This encodes CASSVGSKGTQYF.

CDR3 sequence: CASSVSQGGGELFF. The CDR3 nucleotides read TGTGCCAGCAGCGTTAGTCAGGGGGGCGGGGAGCTGTTTTTT. J is TRBJ2-2 and V is TRBV9; D may be TRBD1 (7 bases). Trimming removed 2 bases at V and 7 bases at J, with 12 bases between. Germline V gives CDR1 SGDLS, CDR2 YYNGEE. CDR3 size: 14 residues.

The chain recombines TRBV29-1 with TRBJ2-1; TRBD2 matches 8 bases. Germline-derived CDR1 and CDR2 are SQVTM and ANQGSEA. V lost 8 bases and J lost 4; bases outside the gene matches: 10. CDR3 length: 14 amino acids. This chain's CDR3 is CSHNSGGGYNEQFF. CDR3 in DNA: TGCAGCCACAATTCGGGGGGGGGTTACAATGAGCAGTTCTTC.

This rearrangement joins TRBV7-2 to TRBJ1-4; the D gene is possibly TRBD1 (6 bases). Trimming stripped 4 bases from V and 7 bases from J, with 13 bases between. CDR1 and CDR2 (germline): SGHTA, FQGNSA. The CDR3 sequence is 14 residues long. The CDR3 nucleotides are TGTGCCAGCAGCTCGCAGGGGATAGGTGAAAAACTGTTTTTT. It specifies CASSSQGIGEKLFF.

The V and J genes are TRBV6-4 and TRBJ2-3, with D perhaps TRBD2 (5 bases). The CDR3 has 14 residues. Trimming left V 5 bases short and J 8 bases short, with 17 bases between. CDR1 is MRHNA and CDR2 is SNTAGT in the germline V gene. CDR3 coding DNA: TGTGCCAGCAGTAGCGGACCCCACCCCGCTACGCAGTATTTT. Residues: CASSSGPHPATQYF.

This clone was seen once. CDR3 in DNA: TGTGCCAGCAGCCTCCGAGCCCTTCAAGGGGCCAACGTCCTGACTTTC. Residues: CASSLRALQGANVLTF. The chain carries TRBV7-2 and TRBJ2-6; D gene unclear. V lost 5 bases and J lost 4, with 15 bases in between. From germline, CDR1 is SGHTA and CDR2 FQGNSA. The CDR3 sequence is 16 residues long.

The rearrangement links TRBV28 to TRBJ2-7, with D possibly being TRBD1 or TRBD2 (5 bases each). This CDR3 is 14 amino acids long. Trimming pared 6 bases from V and 0 bases from J, leaving 12 bases between. The germline CDR1 and CDR2 sequences are MDHEN and SYDVKM. CDR3 bases: TGTGCCAGCAGCTCCACAGGACTCTCCTACGAGCAGTACTTC. Its protein product is CASSSTGLSYEQYF.

The rearrangement links TRBV11-2 to TRBJ2-5, with 14 bases matching TRBD2. Germline CDR1 reads SGHAT; CDR2 reads FQNNGV. V lost 3 bases and J lost 4; bases outside the gene matches: 4. This CDR3 is 16 amino acids long. The CDR3 here is CASSFGLAGGPETQYF. CDR3 bases: TGTGCCAGCAGCTTCGGACTAGCGGGGGGCCCAGAGACCCAGTACTTC.